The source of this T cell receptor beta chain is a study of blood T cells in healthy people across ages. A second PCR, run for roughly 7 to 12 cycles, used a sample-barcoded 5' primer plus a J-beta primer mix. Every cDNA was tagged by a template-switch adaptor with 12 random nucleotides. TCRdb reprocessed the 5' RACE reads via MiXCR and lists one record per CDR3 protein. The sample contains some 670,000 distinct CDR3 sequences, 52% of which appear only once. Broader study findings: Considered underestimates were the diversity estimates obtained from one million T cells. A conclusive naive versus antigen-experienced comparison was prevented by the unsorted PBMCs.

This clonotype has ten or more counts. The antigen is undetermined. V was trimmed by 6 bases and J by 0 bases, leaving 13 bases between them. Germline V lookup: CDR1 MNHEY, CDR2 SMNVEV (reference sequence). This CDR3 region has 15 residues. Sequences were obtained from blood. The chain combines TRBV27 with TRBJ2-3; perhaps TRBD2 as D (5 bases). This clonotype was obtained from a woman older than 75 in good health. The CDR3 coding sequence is TGTGCCAGCAGCCATCGGACTCCTAGCACAGATACGCAGTATTTT. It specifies CASSHRTPSTDTQYF.